This entry concerns a single T cell receptor (beta chain). Naivety among CD8 cells was defined by CD45RO negativity and positive CCR7 selection, thereby excluding terminally differentiated effector memory CD45RA+ cells. The source of the sample is a study of shared clonotypes between healthy human individuals. The germline gives CDR1 MDHEN, CDR2 SYDVKM. The CDR3 consists of 14 residues. J gave up 4 bases and V 9 bases, and 7 bases lay outside the gene matches. Clones were read by immunoSEQ multiplex PCR, and TCRdb kept only the in-frame ones, dropping some. The table includes 560,000 or so clones, roughly 95% detected once.

The gene calls are TRBV28 and TRBJ2-5; 11 bases agree with TRBD2. What was sequenced was naive CD8+ T cells sorted from blood. The sequence came from a woman in her twenties or thirties in good health. This chain's CDR3 is CASRSGRARETQYF. The CDR3 coding sequence is TGTGCCAGTCGTAGCGGGAGGGCCCGAGAGACCCAGTACTTC.